Presented here are 18 T cell receptor beta chains from one specimen sequenced in a study of blood T cells in healthy people across ages. Through a sample-barcoded 5' primer and a J-beta primer mix, a second PCR was run for roughly 7 to 12 cycles. Via MiXCR, TCRdb re-called the 5' RACE reads, giving one row per CDR3 protein. The table includes 1.5 million to 2 million distinct CDR3 sequences, around half detected once. Sample: blood. The source is a woman between 40 and 50 years old in good health.

This clonotype was seen only a few times. The chain combines TRBV20-1 with TRBJ2-5; a possible D gene is TRBD1 (6 bases). The CDR3 spans 13 residues. V dropped 6 bases and J dropped 2 bases, with 13 bases sitting between them. Germline V CDR1 and CDR2: DFQATT, SNEGSKA (reference sequence). This CDR3 is CSAAKGGQETQYF. The DNA of the CDR3 is TGCAGTGCAGCAAAAGGGGGTCAAGAGACCCAGTACTTC.

In this sample, this clonotype turned up a few times. This chain links TRBV7-4 with TRBJ1-6, with D perhaps matching TRBD1 (6 bases). The CDR3 contains 15 residues. Trimming removed 4 bases at V and 6 bases at J, with 13 bases between. Germline V lookup: CDR1 SGHVT, CDR2 SQSDAQ. CDR3 bases: TGTGCCAGCAGCTCCCAGGGGTGGGGTAATTCACCCCTCCACTTT. This translates into CASSSQGWGNSPLHF. The whole variable domain, filled in from reference TRBV7-4 and TRBJ1-6, reads GAGVSQSPRYKVAKRGRDVALRCDSISGHVTLYWYRQTLGQGSEVLTYSQSDAQRDKSGRPSGRFSAERPERSVSTLKIQRTEQGDSAVYLCASSSQGWGNSPLHFGNGTRLTVT.

For the CDR3, the DNA is TGTGCCAGCAGCCCCCCTAGCCAAGATACGCAGTATTTT. Amino acid sequence: CASSPPSQDTQYF. The gene calls are TRBV7-6 and TRBJ2-3, with D tentatively TRBD2 (5 bases). With 5 bases removed from V and 5 bases from J, the gap between germline ends came to 11 bases. CDR3 length: 13 amino acids. Germline CDR1 SGHVS, CDR2 FNYEAQ.

The chain combines TRBV29-1 with TRBJ2-2, with D perhaps TRBD1 (5 bases). Germline CDR1 SQVTM, CDR2 ANQGSEA. The CDR3 length is 13 residues. Trimming cost V 7 bases and J 6 bases, with 15 bases left between them. The CDR3 nucleotides are TGCAGCGGAAGTAGGGGATTAGCCGGGGAGCTGTTTTTT. Encoded protein: CSGSRGLAGELFF.

This chain's CDR3 is CASSPQPGQGRREQYF. CDR3 nucleotide sequence: TGTGCCAGCAGCCCTCAACCGGGACAGGGTAGGCGAGAGCAGTACTTC. The chain is built from TRBV28 and TRBJ2-5, with 9 bases fitting TRBD1. Germline V lookup: CDR1 MDHEN, CDR2 SYDVKM. The CDR3 has 16 residues. Trimming took 6 bases from V and 11 from J; bases not matched to a gene: 19.

This clonotype showed up just a few times. The genes are TRBV2 and TRBJ2-1; perhaps TRBD2 as D (6 bases). The CDR3 is 14 residues long. The germline gives CDR1 SNHLY, CDR2 FYNNEI. V lost 5 bases, J lost 6 bases, and 14 bases lay in between. The CDR3 loop reads CASSPHPGVNEQFF. The CDR3 DNA sequence: TGTGCCAGCAGTCCTCATCCGGGGGTCAATGAGCAGTTCTTC.

The chain is built from TRBV28 and TRBJ1-2; TRBD1 agrees at 7 bases. The CDR3 extends over 17 amino acids. The V gene end was trimmed by 4 bases and the J gene end by 0 bases; junction bases not matched to a gene: 11. Germline V gene lookup returns CDR1 MDHEN and CDR2 SYDVKM. CDR3 DNA: TGTGCCAGCAGTTACCGGACAGGAGGTGAACCTAACTATGGCTACACCTTC. It is translated as CASSYRTGGEPNYGYTF.

The rearrangement uses TRBV12-3 or TRBV12-4 and TRBJ2-5; a possible D gene is TRBD2 (6 bases). The CDR3 sequence is 16 residues long. Deletions cut 5 bases from V and 9 bases from J, with 25 bases between. The CDR3 region is CASSPPEGTWGEAQYF. For the CDR3, the DNA is TGTGCCAGCAGTCCGCCGGAGGGGACCTGGGGCGAGGCCCAGTACTTC.

The gene calls are TRBV12-3 or TRBV12-4 and TRBJ2-5; D gene ambiguous. Trimming took 2 bases from V and 11 from J, leaving 18 bases between them. The length of the CDR3 is 14 residues. CDR3 sequence (DNA): TGTGCCAGCAGTTTAAACCTCGTCACCTACGGGCAGTACTTC. Translation: CASSLNLVTYGQYF.

There are a few counts of this clonotype. The chain carries TRBV5-1 and TRBJ2-7; a possible D gene is TRBD1 (6 bases). The CDR3 totals 14 residues. Germline V gene sequence: CDR1 SGHRS, CDR2 YFSETQ. V was cut by 3 bases and J by 5 bases, with 15 bases left in between. CDR3 sequence reads: CASSYYTGLDEQYF. As DNA, the CDR3 is TGCGCCAGCAGCTACTATACAGGGCTCGACGAGCAGTACTTC.

Of note for this clonotype: Its ends do not fully match the called genes, so a read error is possible. The chain combines TRBV4-3 with TRBJ2-7; D may match TRBD1 or TRBD2 (5 bases each). The CDR3 is 16 amino acids. Germline assignment: CDR1 LGHNA and CDR2 YSLEER. CDR3 DNA sequence: TGCGCCAGTAGCCAAGAAGCGGACATCACGGGGAATGAGCAGTACTTC. Encoded protein: CASSQEADITGNEQYF.

This chain joins TRBV7-2 and TRBJ2-5; TRBD2 agrees at 7 bases. Germline V gene sequence: CDR1 SGHTA, CDR2 FQGNSA. The J segment lost 6 bases and the V segment lost 6 bases, leaving 13 bases of the junction unmatched. The CDR3 has 15 amino acids. As DNA, the CDR3 is TGTGCCAGCAGTACTCCTAAGACTAGCCGAAAGACCCAGTACTTC. As protein: CASSTPKTSRKTQYF.

This sequence joins TRBV18 and TRBJ2-1; D remains ambiguous. The CDR3 extends over 15 amino acids. From germline, CDR1 is KGHSH and CDR2 LQKENI. Trimming left V 1 base short and J 2 bases short, with 9 bases between. CDR3 nucleotides: TGTGCCAGCTCACCACGGAACCTAGCCTACAATGAGCAGTTCTTC. It specifies CASSPRNLAYNEQFF.

This clonotype was picked up a small number of times. The rearrangement links TRBV5-1 to TRBJ2-7; 7 nucleotides line up with TRBD2. V dropped 2 bases and J dropped 3; count of bases not matched to a gene: 5. The CDR3 loop spans 14 amino acids. Germline V gene lookup returns CDR1 SGHRS and CDR2 YFSETQ. CDR3 nucleotides: TGCGCCAGCAGCTTAAGCGGGGTGAACTACGAGCAGTACTTC. It specifies CASSLSGVNYEQYF.

The J gene is TRBJ1-2, the V gene TRBV20-1; D gene ambiguous. CDR1 and CDR2 (germline): DFQATT, SNEGSKA (reference sequence). CDR3 length: 13 amino acids. V gave up 8 bases and J gave up 1 base, with 14 bases separating them. CDR3 in DNA: TGCAGTCCTGGCGGTACTTATAACTATGGCTACACCTTC. It yields the protein CSPGGTYNYGYTF.

The table lists this clonotype with a few counts. The chain uses TRBV4-2 and TRBJ1-2; 8 bases fit TRBD1. Trimming took 0 bases from V and 4 from J; bases not matched to a gene: 10. This CDR3 is built from 17 residues. Germline CDR1 is LGHNA and CDR2 is YNFKEQ. CDR3 protein: CASSQDIRGQAGYGYTF. The CDR3 DNA is TGTGCCAGCAGCCAAGACATCCGGGGACAGGCAGGCTATGGCTACACCTTC.

The chain uses TRBV20-1 and TRBJ2-1; 7 bases fit TRBD1. CDR1 and CDR2 from the germline V gene are DFQATT and SNEGSKA (reference sequence). CDR3 length: 15 residues. Trimming removed 6 bases from V and 8 bases from J; junction bases left unmatched: 16. CDR3 sequence: CSARQGDTIYDEQFF. CDR3 DNA: TGCAGTGCGCGACAGGGAGATACCATATACGATGAGCAGTTCTTC.

This chain connects TRBV2 to TRBJ2-4, with 9 nucleotides matching TRBD1. Gene TRBJ2-7 matches the end of the DNA better, so the J call may be wrong. The CDR3 extends over 15 amino acids. The germline CDR1 and CDR2 sequences are SNHLY and FYNNEI. The CDR3 loop is CASMDGGQGSYEQYF. The CDR3, as DNA: TGTGCCAGCATGGACGGGGGACAGGGATCCTACGAGCAGTACTTC.